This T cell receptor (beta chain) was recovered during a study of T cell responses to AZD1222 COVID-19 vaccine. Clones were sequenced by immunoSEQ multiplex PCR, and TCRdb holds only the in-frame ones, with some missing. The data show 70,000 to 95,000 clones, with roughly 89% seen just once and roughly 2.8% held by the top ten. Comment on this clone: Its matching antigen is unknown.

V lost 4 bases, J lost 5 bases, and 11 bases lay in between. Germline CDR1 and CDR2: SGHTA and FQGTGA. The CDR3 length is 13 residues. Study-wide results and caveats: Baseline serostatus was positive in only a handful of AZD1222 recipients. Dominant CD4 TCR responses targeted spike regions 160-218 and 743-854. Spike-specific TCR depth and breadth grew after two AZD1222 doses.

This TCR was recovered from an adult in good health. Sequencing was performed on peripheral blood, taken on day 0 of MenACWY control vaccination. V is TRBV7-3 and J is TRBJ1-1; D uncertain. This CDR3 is CASSSVLGTEAFF. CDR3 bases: TGTGCCAGCAGCTCCGTACTTGGTACTGAAGCTTTCTTT.